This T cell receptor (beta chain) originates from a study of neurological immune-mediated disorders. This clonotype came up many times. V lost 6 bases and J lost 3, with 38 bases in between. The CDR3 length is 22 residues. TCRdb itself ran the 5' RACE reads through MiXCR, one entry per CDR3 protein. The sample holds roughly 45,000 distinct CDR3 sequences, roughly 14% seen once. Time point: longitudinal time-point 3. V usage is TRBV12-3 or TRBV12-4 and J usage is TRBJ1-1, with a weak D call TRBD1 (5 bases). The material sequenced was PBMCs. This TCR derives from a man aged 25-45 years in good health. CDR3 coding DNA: TGTGCCAGCAGAGACCGCAAACTTAATACAGGATTCAGAGGGTCCGCGGACACTGAAGCTTTCTTT. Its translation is CASRDRKLNTGFRGSADTEAFF.